The 20 T cell receptor beta chains below all came from one sample that was sequenced in a study of blood T cell repertoires in COVID-19. Data came from immunoSEQ multiplex PCR; TCRdb stores just in-frame clones and leaves some out. The repertoire consists of 150,000 to 200,000 clones, with about 81% occurring once and the leading ten covering about 8%. The sequenced sample consisted of peripheral blood. These receptor sequences come from a woman aged 60-75 years with COVID-19, enrolled during active disease.

The chain carries TRBV24-1 and TRBJ2-5, with D possibly matching TRBD1 (7 bases). The ends were cut back, 9 bases at V and 4 bases at J, with 14 bases in the middle. The CDR3 extends over 13 amino acids. The germline CDR1 and CDR2 sequences are KGHDR and SFDVKD. The CDR3 bases are TGTGCCACCTCCAGGGGGGTTTCAGAGACCCAGTACTTC. Translation gives CATSRGVSETQYF.

The chain couples TRBV27 to TRBJ1-2, with D uncertain. The V and J ends lost 7 bases and 0 bases respectively, with 18 bases between them. The CDR3 consists of 16 residues. Germline lookup yields CDR1 MNHEY and CDR2 SMNVEV (reference sequence). CDR3 sequence reads: CASTYNYESSNYGYTF. The CDR3 coding sequence is TGTGCCAGCACCTACAACTACGAGAGCTCTAACTATGGCTACACCTTC.

This chain links TRBV7-8 with TRBJ1-2, with a weak D call TRBD1 (5 bases). V was clipped by 2 bases and J by 2 bases, with 15 bases between them. In germline, CDR1 is SGHVS, CDR2 FQNEAQ. The CDR3 is made up of 16 amino acids. Here the CDR3 DNA reads TGTGCCAGCAGCTTAAATAAAGGGGCCGTAAACTATGGCTACACCTTC. Its translation is CASSLNKGAVNYGYTF.

The count of this clone is one. This sequence joins TRBV4-1 and TRBJ1-5; TRBD1 matches at 10 bases. V lost 4 bases, J lost 4 bases, and 7 bases stayed unmatched. The germline V gene has CDR1 MGHRA and CDR2 YSYEKL. CDR3 length: 16 residues. The CDR3 DNA reads TGCGCCAGCAGCCCGCGGACAGGGGGGAATAATCAGCCCCAGCATTTT. Translated, it gives CASSPRTGGNNQPQHF.

This chain connects TRBV6-6 to TRBJ1-1; a weak D match, TRBD1 (5 bases). Germline CDR1 is MNHNY and CDR2 is SVGAGI (reference sequence). V was trimmed by 4 bases and J by 4 bases, leaving 10 bases between them. CDR3 size: 13 residues. The CDR3 bases are TGTGCCAGCAGTTCCCTCGGGGGCACTGAAGCTTTCTTT. This gives the protein CASSSLGGTEAFF.

V gene TRBV28 combines with J gene TRBJ2-2, with 8 bases matching TRBD2. CDR1 and CDR2 from the germline V gene are MDHEN and SYDVKM. CDR3 length: 18 amino acids. Germline trimming cut 2 bases from V and 3 bases from J; bases unmatched to any gene: 11. The CDR3 nucleotides are TGTGCCAGCAGTTTACATTGGGGCGGGGGGCCCGACACCGGGGAGCTGTTTTTT. Translating gives CASSLHWGGGPDTGELFF.

The chain uses TRBV28 and TRBJ2-7, with 8 nucleotides matching TRBD2. Looked up from germline, CDR1 is MDHEN and CDR2 is SYDVKM. The CDR3 runs to 14 residues. The V gene end was trimmed by 3 bases and the J gene end by 1 base; junction bases not matched to a gene: 2. The CDR3 DNA sequence: TGTGCCAGCAGTTTGCGGGGGGTTTCCTACGAGCAGTACGTC. It codes for CASSLRGVSYEQYV.

The table lists this clone with a few counts. This sequence joins TRBV7-2 and TRBJ1-5; possibly TRBD1 for D (6 bases). V was trimmed by 5 bases and J by 7 bases, leaving 18 bases between them. The CDR3 loop spans 15 amino acids. Looked up from germline, CDR1 is SGHTA and CDR2 is FQGNSA. CDR3 sequence: CASSPTRGQGQPQHF. The CDR3, as DNA: TGTGCCAGCAGCCCAACTAGGGGACAAGGACAGCCCCAGCATTTT.

This clone has only a few counts. The rearrangement joins TRBV6-2 or TRBV6-3 to TRBJ2-7; TRBD2 is a possible D gene (6 bases). The germline V gene has CDR1 MNHEY and CDR2 SVGEGT. Trimming cost V 4 bases and J 6 bases, with 19 bases left between them. The CDR3 has 15 residues. The CDR3 DNA reads TGTGCCAGCAGTTCCCCCGGCTGGCGGGGAGGCGAGCAGTACGTC. As protein: CASSSPGWRGGEQYV.

The chain links TRBV28 to TRBJ1-2; 10 bases are a match to TRBD1. After removal of 3 bases from V and 4 bases from J, the junction contained 5 bases not matched to a gene. CDR1 and CDR2 from the germline V gene are MDHEN and SYDVKM. There are 15 residues in the CDR3. CDR3 in amino acids: CASSFRQGASYGYTF. Written as DNA, the CDR3 is TGTGCCAGCAGTTTCCGACAGGGGGCGAGCTATGGCTACACCTTC.

The gene calls are TRBV5-1 and TRBJ2-7, with D tentatively TRBD2 (6 bases). The germline V gene encodes CDR1 SGHRS and CDR2 YFSETQ. Trimming left V 0 bases short and J 4 bases short, with 17 bases between. The CDR3 is made up of 16 amino acids. The CDR3 bases are TGCGCCAGCAGCTTGGCCGGGGAGGTGGGGTTGTACGAGCAGTACGTC. Amino acids: CASSLAGEVGLYEQYV.

This clone came up a few times. The CDR3 DNA is TGCGCCAGCAGCCAAGTAAGACAGTCTAATGAAAAACTGTTTTTT. Translated: CASSQVRQSNEKLFF. The chain is built from TRBV4-1 and TRBJ1-4, with D perhaps TRBD1 (5 bases). The CDR3 length is 15 residues. The V end was cut by 1 base, the J end by 3 bases, with 9 bases between. Germline assignment: CDR1 MGHRA and CDR2 YSYEKL.

This chain uses TRBV3-1 (or the pseudogene TRBV3-2) with TRBJ1-5, with 9 bases fitting TRBD1. Germline V gene lookup returns CDR1 LGHDT and CDR2 YNNKEL (reference sequence). Trimming removed 4 bases from V and 6 bases from J; junction bases left unmatched: 7. The CDR3 extends over 15 amino acids. This chain's CDR3 is CASSLGQGGGQPQHF. The CDR3 DNA is TGTGCCAGCAGCCTGGGACAGGGCGGTGGTCAGCCCCAGCATTTT.

The V and J genes are TRBV30 and TRBJ2-7; 9 bases fit TRBD1. Germline-derived CDR1 and CDR2 are GTSNPN and SVGIG (reference sequence). V lost 5 bases and J lost 5; bases outside the gene matches: 7. The length of the CDR3 is 13 residues. DNA of the CDR3: TGTGCCTGGGATGGGGACAGGGAGGACGAGCAGTACTTC. Residues: CAWDGDREDEQYF.

This clone appeared once. The chain carries TRBV12-3 or TRBV12-4 and TRBJ2-7, with D perhaps matching TRBD2 (5 bases). Trimming removed 3 bases from V and 7 bases from J, with 10 bases in between. The CDR3 covers 12 residues. CDR3 residues: CASSFSSGEQYV. The CDR3 nucleotides read TGTGCCAGCAGTTTTAGCTCGGGGGAGCAGTACGTC.

The chain links TRBV6-1 to TRBJ2-2; 8 positions match TRBD2. V lost 0 bases to trimming and J lost 5 bases; unmatched junction nucleotides: 5. This CDR3 region has 16 residues. Germline CDR1 reads MNHNS; CDR2 reads SASEGT. The CDR3 loop is CASSEAAGVTTGELFF. The CDR3 coding sequence is TGTGCCAGCAGTGAAGCAGCGGGGGTTACGACCGGGGAGCTGTTTTTT.

This chain uses TRBV11-2 with TRBJ1-3; 8 bases align to TRBD1. Germline V gives CDR1 SGHAT, CDR2 FQNNGV. With 6 bases clipped from V and 3 bases from J, the junction kept 4 bases outside the gene matches. This CDR3 has 14 amino acids. The CDR3 sequence: CASRATGVGNTIYF. In nucleotides, the CDR3 is TGTGCCAGCAGGGCGACAGGGGTTGGAAACACCATATATTTT.

The chain combines TRBV7-8 with TRBJ1-1; D perhaps matches TRBD1 (5 bases). Germline-derived CDR1 and CDR2 are SGHVS and FQNEAQ. The CDR3 contains 14 residues. V lost 2 bases, J lost 4 bases, and 11 bases lay in between. CDR3 amino acids: CASSLLQGPTEAFF. The CDR3 DNA follows: TGTGCCAGCAGCTTACTGCAGGGCCCCACTGAAGCTTTCTTT.

The chain couples TRBV7-2 to TRBJ1-2; D perhaps matches TRBD1 (5 bases). CDR3 length: 14 amino acids. Germline assignment: CDR1 SGHTA and CDR2 FQGNSA. The V gene lost 2 bases and the J gene lost 4 bases, with 11 bases spanning the gap. The CDR3 DNA sequence: TGTGCCAGCAGCTTAATGCCCGGGGGCTATGGCTACACCTTC. Amino acids: CASSLMPGGYGYTF. The whole variable domain, remainder taken from reference TRBV7-2 and TRBJ1-2, is GAGVSQSPSNKVTEKGKDVELRCDPISGHTALYWYRQSLGQGLEFLIYFQGNSAPDKSGLPSDRFSAERTGGSVSTLTIQRTQQEDSAVYLCASSLMPGGYGYTFGSGTRLTVV.

The chain combines TRBV27 with TRBJ2-5, with 8 bases identical to TRBD2. CDR1 is MNHEY, CDR2 SMNVEV, per germline (reference sequence). With 3 bases clipped from V and 4 bases from J, the junction kept 10 bases outside the gene matches. CDR3 length: 16 amino acids. DNA of the CDR3: TGTGCCAGCAGTTTTCTTCGAGCGGGAGTCGGAGAGACCCAGTACTTC. Residues: CASSFLRAGVGETQYF.